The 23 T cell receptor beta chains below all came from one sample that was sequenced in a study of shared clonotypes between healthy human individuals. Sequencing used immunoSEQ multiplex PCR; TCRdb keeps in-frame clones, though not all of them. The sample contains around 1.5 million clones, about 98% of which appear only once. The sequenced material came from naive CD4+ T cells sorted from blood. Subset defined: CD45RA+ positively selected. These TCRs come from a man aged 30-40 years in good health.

CDR3 sequence reads: CASSFTATSYGYTF. CDR3 sequence (DNA): TGTGCCAGCAGCTTTACAGCTACCTCCTATGGCTACACCTTC. The rearrangement uses TRBV13 and TRBJ1-2; D not resolved. Looked up from germline, CDR1 is PRHDT and CDR2 is FYEKMQ (reference sequence). CDR3 length: 14 residues. V was trimmed by 3 bases and J by 4 bases, leaving 12 bases between them.

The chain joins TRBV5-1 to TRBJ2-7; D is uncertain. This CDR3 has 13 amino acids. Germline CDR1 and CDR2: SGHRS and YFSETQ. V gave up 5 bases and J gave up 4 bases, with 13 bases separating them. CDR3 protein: CASRLTQQYEQYF. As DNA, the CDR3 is TGCGCCAGCAGATTAACACAGCAATACGAGCAGTACTTC. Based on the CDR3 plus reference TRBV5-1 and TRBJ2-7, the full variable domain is KAGVTQTPRYLIKTRGQQVTLSCSPISGHRSVSWYQQTPGQGLQFLFEYFSETQRNKGNFPGRFSGRQFSNSRSEMNVSTLELGDSALYLCASRLTQQYEQYFGPGTRLTVT.

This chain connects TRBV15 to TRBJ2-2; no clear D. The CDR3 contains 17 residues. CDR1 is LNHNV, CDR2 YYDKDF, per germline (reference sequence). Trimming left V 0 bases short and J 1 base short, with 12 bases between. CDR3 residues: CATSRDSSALNTGELFF. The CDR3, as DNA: TGTGCCACCAGCAGAGATTCAAGCGCCCTGAACACCGGGGAGCTGTTTTTT. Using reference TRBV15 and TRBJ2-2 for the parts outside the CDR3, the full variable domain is DAMVIQNPRYQVTQFGKPVTLSCSQTLNHNVMYWYQQKSSQAPKLLFHYYDKDFNNEADTPDNFQSRRPNTSFCFLDIRSPGLGDTAMYLCATSRDSSALNTGELFFGEGSRLTVL.

CDR3 sequence: CSVVRGLSTDTQYF. CDR3 DNA: TGCAGCGTTGTCCGGGGGCTTAGCACAGATACGCAGTATTTT. The chain couples TRBV29-1 to TRBJ2-3; tentatively, D is TRBD1 or TRBD2 (6 bases each). The CDR3 sequence is 14 residues long. Germline V gene lookup returns CDR1 SQVTM and CDR2 ANQGSEA. Trimming removed 4 bases from V and 0 bases from J, with 11 bases in between.

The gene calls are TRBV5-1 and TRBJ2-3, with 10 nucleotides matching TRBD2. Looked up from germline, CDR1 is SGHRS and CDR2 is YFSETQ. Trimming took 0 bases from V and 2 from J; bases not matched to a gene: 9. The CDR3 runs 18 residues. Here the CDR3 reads CASSLDPQTSGFTDTQYF. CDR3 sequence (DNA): TGCGCCAGCAGCTTGGACCCTCAGACTAGCGGGTTCACAGATACGCAGTATTTT. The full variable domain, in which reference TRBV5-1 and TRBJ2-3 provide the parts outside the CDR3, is KAGVTQTPRYLIKTRGQQVTLSCSPISGHRSVSWYQQTPGQGLQFLFEYFSETQRNKGNFPGRFSGRQFSNSRSEMNVSTLELGDSALYLCASSLDPQTSGFTDTQYFGPGTRLTVL.

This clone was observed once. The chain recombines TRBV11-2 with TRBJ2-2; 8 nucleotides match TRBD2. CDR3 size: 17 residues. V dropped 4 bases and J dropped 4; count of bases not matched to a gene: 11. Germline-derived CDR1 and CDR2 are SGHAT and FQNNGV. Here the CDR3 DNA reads TGTGCCAGCAGCTCAGGAGGCCTAGCGGGTGTCACCGGGGAGCTGTTTTTT. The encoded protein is CASSSGGLAGVTGELFF.

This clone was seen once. The CDR3 coding sequence is TGTGCCAGCAGCTTAGGTGTCATGAGGGCCCGGGACAGAGCAGTTACCGCCTACGAGCAGTACTTC. Protein product: CASSLGVMRARDRAVTAYEQYF. The J gene is TRBJ2-7, the V gene TRBV7-6, with 7 bases identical to TRBD1. The length of the CDR3 is 22 residues. The germline CDR1 and CDR2 sequences are SGHVS and FNYEAQ. Trimming cost V 1 base and J 2 bases; bases outside gene matches: 26.

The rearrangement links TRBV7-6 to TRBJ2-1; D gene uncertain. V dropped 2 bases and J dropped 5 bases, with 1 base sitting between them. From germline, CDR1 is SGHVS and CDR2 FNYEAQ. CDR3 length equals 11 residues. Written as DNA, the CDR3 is TGTGCCAGCAGCTTACACAATGAGCAGTTCTTC. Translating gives CASSLHNEQFF.

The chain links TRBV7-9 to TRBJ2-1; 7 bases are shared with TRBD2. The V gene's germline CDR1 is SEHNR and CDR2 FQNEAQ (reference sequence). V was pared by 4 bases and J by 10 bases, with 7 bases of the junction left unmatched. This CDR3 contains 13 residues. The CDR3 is CASSSDSGGEQFF. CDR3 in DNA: TGTGCCAGCAGCTCAGACTCGGGAGGCGAGCAGTTCTTC. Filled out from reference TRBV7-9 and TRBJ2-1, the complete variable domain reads DTGVSQNPRHKITKRGQNVTFRCDPISEHNRLYWYRQTLGQGPEFLTYFQNEAQLEKSRLLSDRFSAERPKGSFSTLEIQRTEQGDSAMYLCASSSDSGGEQFFGPGTRLTVL.

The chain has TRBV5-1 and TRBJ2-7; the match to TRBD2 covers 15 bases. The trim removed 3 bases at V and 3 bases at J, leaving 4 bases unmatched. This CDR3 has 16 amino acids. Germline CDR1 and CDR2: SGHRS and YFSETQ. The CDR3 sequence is CASSWGLAGGNYEQYF. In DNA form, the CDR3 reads TGCGCCAGCAGCTGGGGACTAGCGGGAGGTAACTACGAGCAGTACTTC.

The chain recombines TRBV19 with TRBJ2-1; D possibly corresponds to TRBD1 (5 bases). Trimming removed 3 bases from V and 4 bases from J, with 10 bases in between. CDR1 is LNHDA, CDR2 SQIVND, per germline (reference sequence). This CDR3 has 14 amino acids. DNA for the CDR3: TGTGCCAGTAGTATGGGGCGCATATACAATGAGCAGTTCTTC. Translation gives CASSMGRIYNEQFF.

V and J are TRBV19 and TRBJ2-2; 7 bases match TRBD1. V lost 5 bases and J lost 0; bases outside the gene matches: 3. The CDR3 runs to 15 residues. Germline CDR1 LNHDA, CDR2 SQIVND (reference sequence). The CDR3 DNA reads TGTGCCAGTAGTCGTGGGACAGCGAACACCGGGGAGCTGTTTTTT. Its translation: CASSRGTANTGELFF.

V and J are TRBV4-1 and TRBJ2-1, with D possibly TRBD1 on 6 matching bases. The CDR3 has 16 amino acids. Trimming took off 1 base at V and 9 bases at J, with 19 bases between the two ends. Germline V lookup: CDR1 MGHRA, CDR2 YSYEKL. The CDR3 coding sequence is TGCGCCAGCAGCCAAGGAGGCAGGGGCGACACGGGTGAGCAGTTCTTC. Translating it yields CASSQGGRGDTGEQFF.

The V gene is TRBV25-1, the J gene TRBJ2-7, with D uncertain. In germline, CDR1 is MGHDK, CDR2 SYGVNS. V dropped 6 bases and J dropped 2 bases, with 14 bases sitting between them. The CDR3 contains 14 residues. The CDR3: CASRKGKGPYEQYF. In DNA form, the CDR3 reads TGTGCCAGCAGGAAGGGAAAGGGTCCCTACGAGCAGTACTTC.

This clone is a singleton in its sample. CDR3 sequence: CALTHKAGLGTGELFF. The CDR3 DNA sequence: TGTGCCCTCACACATAAGGCGGGTCTTGGCACCGGGGAGCTGTTTTTT. The chain uses TRBV30 and TRBJ2-2, with a possible D match to TRBD2 (5 bases). The CDR3 runs to 16 residues. The germline CDR1 and CDR2 sequences are GTSNPN and SVGIG (reference sequence). The V end lost 8 bases, the J end lost 4 bases, and 23 bases lay between the germline ends.

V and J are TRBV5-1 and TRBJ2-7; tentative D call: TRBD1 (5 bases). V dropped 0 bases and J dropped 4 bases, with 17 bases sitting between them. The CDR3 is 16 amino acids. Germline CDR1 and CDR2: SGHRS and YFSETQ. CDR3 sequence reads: CASSLAPLTAIYEQYF. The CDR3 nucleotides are TGCGCCAGCAGCTTGGCCCCCCTGACAGCTATTTACGAGCAGTACTTC.

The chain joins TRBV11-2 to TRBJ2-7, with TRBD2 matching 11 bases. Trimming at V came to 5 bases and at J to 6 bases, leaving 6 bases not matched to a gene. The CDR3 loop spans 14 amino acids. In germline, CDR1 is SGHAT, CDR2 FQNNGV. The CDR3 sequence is CASSRTSGSSEQYF. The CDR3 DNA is TGTGCCAGCAGCCGTACTAGCGGGAGTTCCGAGCAGTACTTC.

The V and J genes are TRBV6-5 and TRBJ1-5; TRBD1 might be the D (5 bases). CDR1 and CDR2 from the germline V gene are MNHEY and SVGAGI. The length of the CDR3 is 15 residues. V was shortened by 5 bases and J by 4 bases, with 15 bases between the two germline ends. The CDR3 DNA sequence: TGTGCCAGCAGTGCTACGGGGGAGCGAAATCAGCCCCAGCATTTT. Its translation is CASSATGERNQPQHF.

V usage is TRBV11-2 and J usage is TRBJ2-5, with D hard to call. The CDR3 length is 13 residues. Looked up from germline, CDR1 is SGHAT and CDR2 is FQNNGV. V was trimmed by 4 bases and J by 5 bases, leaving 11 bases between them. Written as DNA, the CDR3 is TGTGCCAGCAGCTCCGTCACACGGGAGACCCAGTACTTC. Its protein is CASSSVTRETQYF.

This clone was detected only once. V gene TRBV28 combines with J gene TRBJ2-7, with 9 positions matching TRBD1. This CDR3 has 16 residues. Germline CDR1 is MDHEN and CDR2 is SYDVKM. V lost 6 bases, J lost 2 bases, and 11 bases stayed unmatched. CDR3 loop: CASRQKQGAVTYEQYF. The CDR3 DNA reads TGTGCCAGCAGACAAAAACAGGGGGCGGTGACCTACGAGCAGTACTTC.

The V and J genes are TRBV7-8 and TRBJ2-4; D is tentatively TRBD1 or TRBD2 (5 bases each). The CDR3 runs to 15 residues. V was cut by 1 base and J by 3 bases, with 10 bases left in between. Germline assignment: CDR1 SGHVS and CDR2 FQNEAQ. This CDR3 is CASSLELGVKNIQYF. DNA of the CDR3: TGTGCCAGCAGCTTAGAGTTGGGGGTCAAAAACATTCAGTACTTC.

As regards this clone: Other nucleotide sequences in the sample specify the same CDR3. The CDR3 nucleotides read TGCGCCAGCAGCTTGGTCGGAGGGTCCTCCTACAATGAGCAGTTCTTC. Amino acids: CASSLVGGSSYNEQFF. V and J are TRBV5-1 and TRBJ2-1, with D possibly TRBD2 on 6 matching bases. The ends were cut back, 0 bases at V and 0 bases at J, with 10 bases in the middle. Germline CDR1 SGHRS, CDR2 YFSETQ. The CDR3 spans 16 residues.

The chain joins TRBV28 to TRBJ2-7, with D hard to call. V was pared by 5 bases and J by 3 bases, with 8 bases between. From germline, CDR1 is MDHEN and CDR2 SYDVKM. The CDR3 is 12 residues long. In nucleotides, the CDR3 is TGTGCCAGCAGTATCCCCCTCTACGAGCAGTACTTC. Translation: CASSIPLYEQYF.